The source of this T cell receptor (beta chain) is a study of shared clonotypes between healthy human individuals. Across the whole study: The composition of the donors was a couple of women and a few men aged 18 to 49. There were three CD4 naive, three CD4 memory, two CD8 naive and one CD8 memory plates per donor. Findings of the study overall: Lower generation probabilities were found for non-shared clonotypes than for those shared by all four donors.

About this clone itself: Its antigen is as yet unknown.

CD45RO-negative CD8 cells positively selected for CCR7 made up the naive population, which excluded terminally differentiated effector memory CD45RA+ cells. All donors were healthy HIV-negative adults lacking recent acute infections or vaccinations. Deletions cut 2 bases from V and 3 bases from J, with 15 bases between. Per germline, CDR1 SGHAT and CDR2 FQNNGV. CDR3 length: 16 amino acids. Assay used: immunoSEQ multiplex PCR; TCRdb lists only in-frame clones, some missing. Here the sample spans some 2 million clones, about 95% being singletons. The clonotype was recovered from a man aged 18 to 29 in good health. The sample consisted of naive CD8+ T cells sorted from blood. This sequence joins TRBV11-2 and TRBJ2-3, with a weak D call TRBD1 (5 bases). DNA of the CDR3: TGTGCCAGCAGCTTAAGAGGCAGGGCGAGAACAGATACGCAGTATTTT. Encoded protein: CASSLRGRARTDTQYF.